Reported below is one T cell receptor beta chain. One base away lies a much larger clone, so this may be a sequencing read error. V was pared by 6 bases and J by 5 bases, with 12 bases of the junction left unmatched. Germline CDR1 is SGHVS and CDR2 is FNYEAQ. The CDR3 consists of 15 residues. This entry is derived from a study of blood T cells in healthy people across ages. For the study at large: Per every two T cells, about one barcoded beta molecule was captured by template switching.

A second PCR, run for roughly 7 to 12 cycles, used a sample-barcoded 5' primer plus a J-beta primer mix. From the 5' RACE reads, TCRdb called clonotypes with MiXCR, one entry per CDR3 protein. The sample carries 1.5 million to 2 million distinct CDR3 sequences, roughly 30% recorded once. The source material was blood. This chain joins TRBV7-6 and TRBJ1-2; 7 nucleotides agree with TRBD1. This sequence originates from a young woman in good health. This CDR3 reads CASSSQGGLAYGYTF. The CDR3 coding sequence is TGTGCCAGCAGTAGTCAGGGGGGGCTTGCATATGGCTACACCTTC.